This T cell receptor beta chain appears in the sequencing data of a study of blood T cell repertoires in COVID-19. Whole-study context: Sources were T cells, B-cell-depleted T cells, or PBMCs; the material itself was cDNA or gDNA.

As processed by the authors: Estimates of nucleated cell counts were drawn from the amplification of reference gene primers. Method: immunoSEQ multiplex PCR; TCRdb's copy keeps in-frame clones and lacks some. The DNA gave D and trimming, while V, J and clone size come from that table. Counted here are 110,000 to 150,000 clones, approximately 87% occurring once; the ten biggest clones make up approximately 4.2%. Germline V lookup: CDR1 MNHEY, CDR2 SVGEGT. The CDR3 extends over 15 amino acids. V shed 2 bases and J 1 base; nucleotides not matched to a gene: 2. The rearrangement links TRBV6-2 or TRBV6-3 to TRBJ2-5, with 9 nucleotides matching TRBD2. This TCR came from a middle-aged woman with acute or convalescent COVID-19. Input material: peripheral blood. The CDR3 nucleotides read TGTGCCAGCAGTTACAGCGGGGGGCCCCAAGAGACCCAGTACTTC. Residues: CASSYSGGPQETQYF.